A selection of T cell receptor beta chains follows, all from one sample in a study of shared clonotypes between healthy human individuals. Using immunoSEQ multiplex PCR, the repertoire was profiled, and TCRdb retains in-frame clones only, with some absent. This sample yields more than 150,000 clones, of which 90% to 95% are seen a single time; roughly 0.07% belongs to the top ten. Sequencing used naive CD4+ T cells sorted from blood. These receptor sequences come from a woman under 40 in good health. Both conserved end residues are trimmed from each CDR3. Fields, in order: V gene, J gene, clone size, CDR3 protein. Part of the rows lack a size; the others show once, few, many or a class for expanded clones.

v_gene: TRBV7-9; j_gene: TRBJ1-1; abundance: NA; CDR3aa: ASIIGLNTEAF
v_gene: TRBV19; j_gene: TRBJ2-1; abundance: NA; CDR3aa: ASSRVAGSVANEQF
v_gene: TRBV18; j_gene: TRBJ2-7; abundance: NA; CDR3aa: ASSPRTSGSSYEQY
v_gene: TRBV11-1; j_gene: TRBJ2-7; abundance: NA; CDR3aa: ASSTVLRTGGGEQY
v_gene: TRBV12-5; j_gene: TRBJ2-1; abundance: NA; CDR3aa: ASAPHVKGSIGLNEQF
v_gene: TRBV19; j_gene: TRBJ2-1; abundance: NA; CDR3aa: ASSLQRHEQF
v_gene: TRBV4-1; j_gene: TRBJ1-6; abundance: NA; CDR3aa: ASSQVGRNASPLH
v_gene: TRBV5-4; j_gene: TRBJ1-2; abundance: NA; CDR3aa: ASSASTGRHGYT
v_gene: TRBV28; j_gene: TRBJ2-7; abundance: NA; CDR3aa: ASSTGLAGTYEQY
v_gene: TRBV19; j_gene: TRBJ2-7; abundance: NA; CDR3aa: ASSTPRGRGYEQY
v_gene: TRBV7-9; j_gene: TRBJ2-1; abundance: NA; CDR3aa: ASSWRASGAGSSYNEQF
v_gene: TRBV5-6; j_gene: TRBJ2-3; abundance: NA; CDR3aa: ASSFGRSTDTQY
v_gene: TRBV20-1; j_gene: TRBJ2-7; abundance: NA; CDR3aa: SAPDSYEQY
v_gene: TRBV19; j_gene: TRBJ2-5; abundance: NA; CDR3aa: ASSTQGGQETQY
v_gene: TRBV6-6; j_gene: TRBJ2-7; abundance: once; CDR3aa: ASTRGQGSYEQY
v_gene: TRBV29-1; j_gene: TRBJ1-3; abundance: NA; CDR3aa: SVLRTNSGNTIY
v_gene: TRBV28; j_gene: TRBJ1-4; abundance: NA; CDR3aa: ASSWGATNEKLF
v_gene: TRBV5-1; j_gene: TRBJ2-7; abundance: NA; CDR3aa: ASSSVVGTGDHEQY
v_gene: TRBV7-4; j_gene: TRBJ2-7; abundance: NA; CDR3aa: ASSYGLAGGEQY
v_gene: TRBV7-3; j_gene: TRBJ2-7; abundance: NA; CDR3aa: ASSLTGGVDSYEQY
v_gene: TRBV19; j_gene: TRBJ1-2; abundance: NA; CDR3aa: ASTASVGPDGYT
v_gene: TRBV27; j_gene: TRBJ1-1; abundance: NA; CDR3aa: ASRDQRTMNTEAF
v_gene: TRBV7-8; j_gene: TRBJ1-2; abundance: NA; CDR3aa: ASSLVGDDYGYT
v_gene: TRBV19; j_gene: NA; abundance: NA; CDR3aa: ASSPWTEGRSYEQY
v_gene: TRBV6-5; j_gene: TRBJ2-7; abundance: NA; CDR3aa: ASSPSLGSSYEQY
v_gene: TRBV6-1; j_gene: TRBJ2-7; abundance: NA; CDR3aa: ASSTAGFYEQY
v_gene: TRBV28; j_gene: NA; abundance: NA; CDR3aa: ASSLLGQPRGYEQY
v_gene: TRBV27; j_gene: TRBJ2-3; abundance: NA; CDR3aa: ASSSLAGRSDTQY
v_gene: TRBV28; j_gene: TRBJ2-7; abundance: NA; CDR3aa: AIKAGGSYEQY
v_gene: TRBV28; j_gene: TRBJ1-5; abundance: few; CDR3aa: ASSPRGFGPQH
v_gene: TRBV4-1; j_gene: TRBJ1-5; abundance: NA; CDR3aa: ASSQEWQGQWSQPQH
v_gene: TRBV19; j_gene: TRBJ1-1; abundance: NA; CDR3aa: ASSTGGMVAF
v_gene: TRBV11-2; j_gene: TRBJ1-2; abundance: NA; CDR3aa: ASSARQALDKGGYT
v_gene: TRBV7-3; j_gene: TRBJ2-3; abundance: once; CDR3aa: ASSPSGVWTSGTTVGTDTQY
v_gene: TRBV28; j_gene: TRBJ2-7; abundance: NA; CDR3aa: ASSTLAGYEQY
v_gene: TRBV10-3; j_gene: TRBJ2-6; abundance: NA; CDR3aa: AISPGTGAGANVLT
v_gene: TRBV19; j_gene: TRBJ2-1; abundance: NA; CDR3aa: ASTRTSRNEQF
v_gene: TRBV11-2; j_gene: TRBJ2-7; abundance: NA; CDR3aa: ASSLRLAGEYEQY
v_gene: TRBV19; j_gene: TRBJ2-7; abundance: NA; CDR3aa: ASSISAGAYEQY
v_gene: TRBV18; j_gene: TRBJ1-4; abundance: NA; CDR3aa: ASSPVRGGEKLF
v_gene: TRBV4-1; j_gene: TRBJ2-7; abundance: few; CDR3aa: ASSQDARTEQY
v_gene: TRBV7-9; j_gene: TRBJ2-3; abundance: NA; CDR3aa: ASSLGTDTQY
v_gene: TRBV19; j_gene: TRBJ2-1; abundance: NA; CDR3aa: ASQVGTSAGEQF
v_gene: TRBV18; j_gene: TRBJ2-7; abundance: once; CDR3aa: ASSPPKGESRVQY
v_gene: TRBV5-1; j_gene: TRBJ1-2; abundance: NA; CDR3aa: ASSPSGGMDGYT
v_gene: TRBV6-5; j_gene: TRBJ1-4; abundance: once; CDR3aa: ASSYSGTILEKLF
v_gene: TRBV28; j_gene: TRBJ1-6; abundance: NA; CDR3aa: ASSSTRTAERPLH
v_gene: TRBV5-4; j_gene: TRBJ2-7; abundance: NA; CDR3aa: ASSYRDGLYEQY
v_gene: TRBV5-4; j_gene: TRBJ2-1; abundance: NA; CDR3aa: ASTVEGVVLAYNEQF
v_gene: TRBV19; j_gene: TRBJ2-2; abundance: NA; CDR3aa: ASSTPHASGTGELF
v_gene: TRBV10-1; j_gene: TRBJ1-3; abundance: NA; CDR3aa: ASSDPGDTRNTIY
v_gene: TRBV5-5; j_gene: TRBJ1-1; abundance: once; CDR3aa: ASSPETGENTEAF
v_gene: TRBV10-2; j_gene: TRBJ2-7; abundance: once; CDR3aa: ASSDTRGRDEQY
v_gene: TRBV7-2; j_gene: NA; abundance: NA; CDR3aa: ASRRTGGSYEQY
v_gene: TRBV6-4; j_gene: TRBJ2-7; abundance: NA; CDR3aa: ASSSTGGLGEQY
v_gene: TRBV18; j_gene: TRBJ2-2; abundance: NA; CDR3aa: ASSPTPLTGELF
v_gene: TRBV28; j_gene: TRBJ1-5; abundance: NA; CDR3aa: ASSSGQDYSNQPQH
v_gene: TRBV5-1; j_gene: TRBJ2-5; abundance: NA; CDR3aa: ASSLDGRFEETQY
v_gene: TRBV6-5; j_gene: TRBJ1-5; abundance: NA; CDR3aa: ASSYSGFQPQH
v_gene: TRBV14; j_gene: TRBJ1-4; abundance: NA; CDR3aa: ASSQSLGEKLF